These 26 T cell receptor beta chains were all obtained from the same sample, sequenced in a study of radiotherapy plus CTLA-4 blockade in lung cancer. This table comes from immunoSEQ multiplex PCR, and its TCRdb copy is limited to in-frame clones, with some not included. The data contain 35,000 to 45,000 clones, around 70% of them singletons. The sequencing here drew on peripheral blood, taken from a patient treated with radiotherapy plus ipilimumab. These receptors originate from a human donor with non-small cell lung cancer who had a partial response to radiotherapy plus ipilimumab.

This rearrangement joins TRBV6-1 to TRBJ1-1; D might be TRBD1 (5 bases). The germline V gene has CDR1 MNHNS and CDR2 SASEGT. The CDR3 runs to 15 residues. V was cut by 2 bases and J by 5 bases, with 15 bases left in between. DNA of the CDR3: TGTGCCAGCAGTGAACATCCAGGGCGTGGGACTGAAGCTTTCTTT. It yields the protein CASSEHPGRGTEAFF.

This rearrangement joins TRBV9 to TRBJ1-2; no definite D call. Trimming shortened V by 3 bases and J by 10 bases, and 13 bases separated the two germline ends. Looked up from germline, CDR1 is SGDLS and CDR2 is YYNGEE. This CDR3 spans 12 amino acids. The CDR3 is CASSAHHSFYTF. The CDR3 nucleotides read TGTGCCAGCAGCGCCCATCACTCCTTCTACACCTTC.

This clone appeared once. The V call is TRBV7-2, the J call TRBJ2-1; D remains ambiguous. The CDR3 runs 15 residues. The V gene lost 1 base and the J gene lost 0 bases, with 7 bases spanning the gap. CDR1 is SGHTA, CDR2 FQGNSA, per germline. CDR3 region: CASSLGTSSYNEQFF. The CDR3 bases are TGTGCCAGCAGCTTAGGCACAAGCTCCTACAATGAGCAGTTCTTC.

The J gene is TRBJ1-2, the V gene TRBV19; D unclear. The CDR3 runs to 15 residues. Trimming shortened V by 6 bases and J by 6 bases, and 20 bases separated the two germline ends. The germline V gene encodes CDR1 LNHDA and CDR2 SQIVND (reference sequence). The CDR3 loop reads CASSNQKGERNGYTF. CDR3 DNA: TGTGCCAGTAGCAACCAGAAAGGAGAACGAAATGGCTACACCTTC.

The J gene is TRBJ2-5, the V gene TRBV6-6; TRBD2 is a possible D gene (5 bases). The J call is in doubt because the DNA end fits TRBJ2-7 better. Germline CDR1 is MNHNY and CDR2 is SVGAGI (reference sequence). The CDR3 has 14 amino acids. The CDR3 is CASSQTAGSYEQYF. CDR3 in DNA: TGTGCCAGCAGTCAAACGGCGGGCAGCTACGAGCAGTACTTC.

The rearrangement joins TRBV19 to TRBJ2-5; maybe TRBD1 (6 bases). Germline assignment: CDR1 LNHDA and CDR2 SQIVND (reference sequence). The CDR3 loop spans 14 amino acids. Between the trimmed V and J ends, which lost 6 bases and 5 bases, there was a span of 16 bases. The CDR3 sequence: CASSPGQFTETQYF. The CDR3, as DNA: TGTGCCAGTAGCCCAGGACAGTTCACGGAGACCCAGTACTTC.

The rearrangement joins TRBV6-5 to TRBJ2-3, with 7 bases fitting TRBD2. Germline V gives CDR1 MNHEY, CDR2 SVGAGI. CDR3 length: 13 amino acids. V trimming: 5 bases; J trimming: 10 bases; junction bases outside the gene matches: 9. CDR3 in DNA: TGTGCCAGCAGTCCCCTAAGCGGGGAGCCGCAGTATTTT. Amino acid sequence: CASSPLSGEPQYF.

The chain combines TRBV4-1 with TRBJ2-3; the D gene is possibly TRBD2 (7 bases). The germline V gene encodes CDR1 MGHRA and CDR2 YSYEKL. The V end lost 5 bases, the J end lost 1 base, and 13 bases lay between the germline ends. The CDR3 loop spans 15 amino acids. The CDR3 coding sequence is TGCGCCAGCAGCTCCAGAGGGGGGGGCACAGATACGCAGTATTTT. It is translated as CASSSRGGGTDTQYF.

The CDR3, as DNA: TGCGCCAGCAGCTCCCGGGACAGGGGGACAGATACGCAGTATTTT. Amino acid sequence: CASSSRDRGTDTQYF. The chain carries TRBV5-1 and TRBJ2-3, with 11 bases that match TRBD1. Looked up from germline, CDR1 is SGHRS and CDR2 is YFSETQ. With 3 bases clipped from V and 3 bases from J, the junction kept 3 bases outside the gene matches. The CDR3 extends over 15 amino acids.

V is TRBV5-1 and J is TRBJ2-3, with TRBD2 matching 14 bases. CDR1 SGHRS and CDR2 YFSETQ come from the germline V gene. Losses at the gene ends were 4 bases for V and 5 bases for J; bases not matched to a gene: 9. This CDR3 is built from 17 residues. This CDR3 is CASSDGTSGSRIDTQYF. The CDR3 coding sequence is TGCGCCAGCAGCGACGGGACTAGCGGGAGTCGGATAGATACGCAGTATTTT.

The J gene is TRBJ2-2, the V gene TRBV12-5; 8 bases are a match to TRBD1. CDR1 and CDR2 from the germline V gene are LGHNT and FRNRAP. The CDR3 has 16 residues. The V gene end was trimmed by 5 bases and the J gene end by 4 bases; junction bases not matched to a gene: 9. In nucleotides, the CDR3 is TGTGCTAGTGGTCTCGGCAGGGGGCTGGTCACCGGGGAGCTGTTTTTT. Amino acids: CASGLGRGLVTGELFF.

This clone has just a few counts. The chain is built from TRBV29-1 and TRBJ1-2; D is ambiguous. Germline V CDR1 and CDR2: SQVTM, ANQGSEA. This CDR3 has 14 residues. The V end lost 7 bases, the J end lost 0 bases, and 15 bases lay between the germline ends. CDR3 loop: CSAASEGSNYGYTF. The CDR3 nucleotides are TGCAGCGCTGCTTCAGAGGGTTCTAACTATGGCTACACCTTC. The variable domain in full, with the rest retrieved from reference TRBV29-1 and TRBJ1-2, is SAVISQKPSRDICQRGTSLTIQCQVDSQVTMMFWYRQQPGQSLTLIATANQGSEATYESGFVIDKFPISRPNLTFSTLTVSNMSPEDSSIYLCSAASEGSNYGYTFGSGTRLTVV.

This clone was observed a few times. The V and J genes are TRBV29-1 and TRBJ2-7; 10 nucleotides match TRBD2. The V gene end was trimmed by 4 bases and the J gene end by 2 bases; junction bases not matched to a gene: 11. The CDR3 runs to 16 residues. CDR1 is SQVTM, CDR2 ANQGSEA, per germline. The DNA for the CDR3 is TGCAGCGTTGCTGGGAAGACGAGCGGGAGGGCCTACGAGCAGTACTTC. Its translation is CSVAGKTSGRAYEQYF.

The rearrangement links TRBV10-3 to TRBJ2-7; the D gene is possibly TRBD1 (8 bases). V was pared by 10 bases and J by 1 base, with 17 bases between. There are 14 residues in the CDR3. Germline V lookup: CDR1 ENHRY, CDR2 SYGVKD. The CDR3 is CATYRGGGSYEQYF. DNA for the CDR3: TGTGCCACCTACAGGGGGGGAGGGTCCTACGAGCAGTACTTC.

This chain joins TRBV6-1 and TRBJ1-3, with TRBD1 matching over 8 bases. Germline loops: CDR1 MNHNS, CDR2 SASEGT. Germline trimming cut 4 bases from V and 8 bases from J; bases unmatched to any gene: 4. The CDR3 has 13 amino acids. Here the CDR3 reads CASSAQGAYTIYF. CDR3 in DNA: TGTGCCAGCAGTGCCCAGGGGGCATACACCATATATTTT.

DNA for the CDR3: TGTGCCAGCATGCTAGCGGGGGAGCAGTACTTC. Translating gives CASMLAGEQYF. The chain has TRBV27 and TRBJ2-7; 9 bases agree with TRBD2. The CDR3 length is 11 residues. V trimming: 7 bases; J trimming: 7 bases; junction bases outside the gene matches: 2. Germline V lookup: CDR1 MNHEY, CDR2 SMNVEV (reference sequence).

The chain couples TRBV14 to TRBJ2-7; D is perhaps TRBD2 (5 bases). With 0 bases removed from V and 0 bases from J, the gap between germline ends came to 12 bases. CDR1 is SGHDN, CDR2 FVKESK, per germline. The CDR3 loop spans 16 amino acids. As DNA, the CDR3 is TGTGCCAGCAGCCAAGAGGTCTGGGAGAGCTCCTACGAGCAGTACTTC. Encoded protein: CASSQEVWESSYEQYF.

This clone was found a few times. The CDR3 nucleotides read TGTGCCAGCTCTCCGGGACATGATAGCAATCAGCCCCAGCATTTT. Residues: CASSPGHDSNQPQHF. V gene TRBV6-5 combines with J gene TRBJ1-5, with a tentative D call TRBD1 (6 bases). The ends were cut back, 8 bases at V and 0 bases at J, with 14 bases in the middle. The CDR3 totals 15 residues. In germline, CDR1 is MNHEY, CDR2 SVGAGI.

The genes are TRBV13 and TRBJ1-5; weak D call: TRBD1 (6 bases). This CDR3 has 13 amino acids. V lost 9 bases to trimming and J lost 16 bases, with 25 bases between them. The V gene's germline CDR1 is PRHDT and CDR2 FYEKMQ (reference sequence). CDR3 sequence reads: CASSFGQTGRIHF. DNA for the CDR3: TGTGCCAGTTCATTCGGACAGACGGGCCGGATCCATTTT.

The chain carries TRBV5-1 and TRBJ1-5; D not certain. There are 15 residues in the CDR3. Trimming shortened V by 0 bases and J by 6 bases, and 13 bases separated the two germline ends. Per germline, CDR1 SGHRS and CDR2 YFSETQ. The chain's CDR3 is CASSLEPIRGQPQHF. The CDR3 nucleotides are TGCGCCAGCAGCTTGGAACCGATTCGGGGTCAGCCCCAGCATTTT.

The V call is TRBV7-3, the J call TRBJ2-3; D unresolved. The CDR3 loop spans 14 amino acids. The V end was cut by 5 bases, the J end by 5 bases, with 14 bases between. Germline lookup yields CDR1 SGHTA and CDR2 FQGTGA. CDR3 nucleotide sequence: TGTGCCAGCAGCCCGCAGGCAGCCCGAGATACGCAGTATTTT. It translates to CASSPQAARDTQYF.

This chain uses TRBV18 with TRBJ2-3; possible D gene TRBD1, 6 bases. Germline V gene lookup returns CDR1 KGHSH and CDR2 LQKENI. Trimming stripped 3 bases from V and 3 bases from J, with 10 bases between. The length of the CDR3 is 14 residues. The CDR3 DNA follows: TGTGCCAGCTCACCTCGGACAGTGACAGATACGCAGTATTTT. Amino acids: CASSPRTVTDTQYF.

The chain couples TRBV9 to TRBJ2-3, with D perhaps TRBD1 (6 bases). Germline CDR1 is SGDLS and CDR2 is YYNGEE. V was shortened by 3 bases and J by 1 base, with 12 bases between the two germline ends. The CDR3 extends over 15 amino acids. The CDR3 nucleotides are TGTGCCAGCAGCGCGAGACAGGTCCGCACAGATACGCAGTATTTT. Protein product: CASSARQVRTDTQYF.

This chain uses TRBV19 with TRBJ1-6, with TRBD1 matching 9 bases. From germline, CDR1 is LNHDA and CDR2 SQIVND (reference sequence). The CDR3 consists of 13 residues. The V and J ends lost 10 bases and 9 bases, in that order; junction bases with no gene match: 7. The CDR3 here is CATGQGLGSPLHF. In nucleotides, the CDR3 is TGTGCCACAGGACAGGGGTTGGGTTCACCCCTCCACTTT.

This chain connects TRBV5-5 to TRBJ2-7, with 7 bases aligning to TRBD1. From germline, CDR1 is SGHKS and CDR2 YYEKEE (reference sequence). This CDR3 contains 15 residues. Trimming cost V 1 base and J 2 bases; bases outside gene matches: 6. The CDR3 nucleotides are TGTGCCAGCAGCTTGAAGGGACAGCGGACCTACGAGCAGTACTTC. Translated: CASSLKGQRTYEQYF.

The rearrangement uses TRBV6-1 and TRBJ2-5; TRBD1 matches 8 bases. The CDR3 consists of 17 residues. Trimming cost V 2 bases and J 5 bases; bases outside gene matches: 13. Germline loops: CDR1 MNHNS, CDR2 SASEGT. CDR3 sequence reads: CASSEPLRTGFEETQYF. CDR3 sequence (DNA): TGTGCCAGCAGTGAACCTTTGAGGACAGGGTTTGAGGAGACCCAGTACTTC.